This T cell receptor (beta chain) stems from a study of Ad26.COV2.S vaccination and SARS-CoV-2 variants. On the study more broadly: In the study, Ad26.COV2.S was injected intramuscularly once, or twice 56 days apart. Whole-study results and caveats: Considerable breadth of spike-specific CD8+ and CD4+ T cell responses has reportedly been documented following vaccination.

Profiling relied on immunoSEQ multiplex PCR, and the TCRdb table lists in-frame clones only, not all of them. The profile shows about 370,000 clones, 75% to 90% of them singletons. With respect to this clone: Its specificity is unknown.

V was clipped by 2 bases and J by 2 bases, with 6 bases between them. Germline V gene lookup returns CDR1 SEHNR and CDR2 FQNEAQ (reference sequence). The CDR3 is 13 amino acids. Treatment in this sample: approximately 18 received Ad26.COV2.S at low or high dose, single or two shots; about 5 received placebo; per-sample allocation not given. Sampling was performed 63 days after the first vaccine or placebo injection. At a Boston site, the person donating was an adult of 18-55 years. The starting material was peripheral blood, obtained in a trial of Ad26.COV2.S vaccine versus placebo. The gene calls are TRBV7-9 and TRBJ1-1; D is ambiguous. The TCR sequence derives from a person between 18 and 65 years old who received the Ad26.COV2.S COVID-19 vaccine or a placebo. This chain's CDR3 is CASSLWRNTEAFF. The CDR3 DNA sequence: TGTGCCAGCAGCTTATGGAGAAACACTGAAGCTTTCTTT.